Listed here are 5 T cell receptor beta chains from one sample, sequenced in a study of blood T cell repertoires in COVID-19. Produced via immunoSEQ multiplex PCR; TCRdb's table is partial and in-frame only. This table has under 45,000 clones, about 80% appearing once. Specimen: peripheral blood. Receptor source: a human donor with acute or convalescent COVID-19. The donor label of this sample is uncertain.

This clone came up a few times. This chain joins TRBV5-6 and TRBJ1-2; 11 bases fit TRBD1. The germline V gene encodes CDR1 SGHDT and CDR2 YYEEEE. The CDR3 contains 15 residues. Losses at the gene ends were 0 bases for V and 5 bases for J; bases not matched to a gene: 3. The CDR3 region is CASSLGTGGFYGYTF. As DNA, the CDR3 is TGTGCCAGCAGCTTGGGGACAGGGGGCTTTTATGGCTACACCTTC. Using reference TRBV5-6 and TRBJ1-2 for the parts outside the CDR3, the full variable domain is DAGVTQSPTHLIKTRGQQVTLRCSPKSGHDTVSWYQQALGQGPQFIFQYYEEEERQRGNFPDRFSGHQFPNYSSELNVNALLLGDSALYLCASSLGTGGFYGYTFGSGTRLTVV.

The V and J genes are TRBV9 and TRBJ2-5, with D maybe TRBD2 (6 bases). There are 15 residues in the CDR3. CDR1 is SGDLS and CDR2 is YYNGEE in the germline V gene. V dropped 4 bases and J dropped 1 base, with 14 bases sitting between them. CDR3 nucleotide sequence: TGTGCCAGCAGCCGAGACTTAGCGGTCCAAGAGACCCAGTACTTC. This sequence encodes CASSRDLAVQETQYF. Together with reference TRBV9 and TRBJ2-5, the CDR3 gives the full variable domain: DSGVTQTPKHLITATGQRVTLRCSPRSGDLSVYWYQQSLDQGLQFLIQYYNGEERAKGNILERFSAQQFPDLHSELNLSSLELGDSALYFCASSRDLAVQETQYFGPGTRLLVL.

This clone was seen only a few times. CDR3 DNA: TGTGCCAGTAGCCCCAGTCGAGCGGGGGGTTATAGCAATCAGCCCCAGCATTTT. This gives the protein CASSPSRAGGYSNQPQHF. The rearrangement joins TRBV19 to TRBJ1-5, with D perhaps TRBD1 (5 bases). The CDR3 is 18 residues long. Trimming removed 6 bases at V and 0 bases at J, with 21 bases between. Germline assignment: CDR1 LNHDA and CDR2 SQIVND (reference sequence).

The chain couples TRBV21-1 to TRBJ2-7; the table assigns TRBD2, which was not confirmed against the DNA. TRBV21-1 corresponds to a pseudogene. The CDR3 runs to 17 residues. The CDR3 loop reads CASSKALVKGGRPEQYF. CDR3 sequence (DNA): TGTGCCAGCAGCAAAGCGCTGGTAAAGGGAGGTCGGCCCGAGCAGTACTTC.

The V and J genes are TRBV28 and TRBJ1-5, with a weak D call TRBD1 (5 bases). V shed 4 bases and J shed 2 bases, with 15 bases lying between them. Germline V gene sequence: CDR1 MDHEN, CDR2 SYDVKM. The CDR3 loop spans 16 amino acids. CDR3 protein: CASSSRDRGGNQPQHF. The DNA for the CDR3 is TGTGCCAGCAGTTCCCGGGACCGGGGGGGCAATCAGCCCCAGCATTTT.